This T cell receptor (beta chain) was recorded in a study of T cell responses to AZD1222 COVID-19 vaccine. The overall study: Doses given second, at about 4 or about 12 weeks, were pooled. Study-wide points: CD4 TCRs linked to vaccination spanned spike, dominating at 160-218 and 743-854. Elevations in Spike-specific TCR breadth and depth followed administration of two AZD1222 doses. Only a handful of people who got AZD1222 tested seropositive at baseline.

About this clone: The antigen is not known.

From germline, CDR1 is MNHEY and CDR2 SVGAGI. The CDR3 extends over 15 amino acids. V lost 6 bases and J 0 bases, leaving 12 bases between the germline ends. The assay was immunoSEQ multiplex PCR, and TCRdb's table has in-frame clones only and misses some. Of 200,000 or so clones in the sample, almost 95% were seen once. The J gene is TRBJ1-3, the V gene TRBV6-5; D may be TRBD1 (6 bases). The sequences come from peripheral blood, collected on day 0 of AZD1222 vaccination. The TCR comes from an adult in good health. The CDR3 DNA reads as TGTGCCAGCAGGTTGGACAGAACCTCTGGAAACACCATATATTTT. Translating it yields CASRLDRTSGNTIYF.